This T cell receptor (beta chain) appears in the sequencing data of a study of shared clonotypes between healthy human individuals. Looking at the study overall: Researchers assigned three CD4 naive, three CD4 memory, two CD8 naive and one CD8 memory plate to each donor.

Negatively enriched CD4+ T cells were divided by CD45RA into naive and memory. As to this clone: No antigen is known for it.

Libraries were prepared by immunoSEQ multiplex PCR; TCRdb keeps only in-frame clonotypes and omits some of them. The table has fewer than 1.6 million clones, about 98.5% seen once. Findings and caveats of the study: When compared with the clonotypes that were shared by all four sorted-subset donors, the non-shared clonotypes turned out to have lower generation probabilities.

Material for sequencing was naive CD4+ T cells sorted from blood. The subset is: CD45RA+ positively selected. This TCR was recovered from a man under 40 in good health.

The CDR3 region has the DNA TGTGCCAGCAGCCCTAGGACTAGCGGGGCGGCAGATACGCAGTATTTT. Encoded protein: CASSPRTSGAADTQYF. The chain has TRBV9 and TRBJ2-3; 12 bases match TRBD2. The germline V gene has CDR1 SGDLS and CDR2 YYNGEE. V dropped 4 bases and J dropped 4; count of bases not matched to a gene: 7. This CDR3 region has 16 residues.